These 27 T cell receptor beta chains came from one sample sequenced in a study of CD8 T cells in Susac syndrome. Reverse transcription used about 0.45 to 1 ug RNA and random hexamers. TCRdb re-analysed the immunoSEQ multiplex PCR reads in MiXCR, keeping a single row per CDR3 protein. The sample has approximately 120,000 distinct CDR3 sequences, 85% to 95% seen once; the top ten hold 0.12%. The sample was CD8+ T cells from PBMCs. These receptors all stem from a human donor in good health.

The V call is TRBV7-3, the J call TRBJ1-3; D might be TRBD1 (5 bases). Germline CDR1 is SGHTA and CDR2 is FQGTGA. The CDR3 runs to 14 residues. Trimming took off 5 bases at V and 6 bases at J, with 14 bases between the two ends. The CDR3 bases are TGTGCCAGCAGCCCGGGCCAGGGATTAAACACCATATATTTT. Amino acids: CASSPGQGLNTIYF.

The J gene is TRBJ1-5, the V gene TRBV2; D is ambiguous. The CDR3 is 16 residues long. V was pared by 1 base and J by 2 bases, with 12 bases between. From germline, CDR1 is SNHLY and CDR2 FYNNEI. The CDR3 here is CASSEGSRSRNQPQHF. The CDR3 DNA follows: TGTGCCAGCAGTGAAGGATCCCGATCGCGCAATCAGCCCCAGCATTTT.

The V and J genes are TRBV7-2 and TRBJ2-2, with D possibly being TRBD1 or TRBD2 (5 bases each). The length of the CDR3 is 15 residues. Trimming cost V 1 base and J 4 bases, with 10 bases left between them. Per germline, CDR1 SGHTA and CDR2 FQGNSA. CDR3 nucleotide sequence: TGTGCCAGCAGCTTAGGATGGGGGACCACCGGGGAGCTGTTTTTT. Translating it yields CASSLGWGTTGELFF.

This sequence joins TRBV12-5 and TRBJ1-1; D is perhaps TRBD1 (6 bases). Germline V gene data show CDR1 as LGHNT and CDR2 as FRNRAP. The CDR3 has 14 residues. Trimming left V 2 bases short and J 8 bases short, with 15 bases between. The CDR3 sequence: CASGLSQVGAEAFF. For the CDR3, the DNA is TGTGCTAGTGGTTTGTCCCAGGTGGGGGCGGAAGCTTTCTTT. The full variable domain, with the rest looked up from reference TRBV12-5 and TRBJ1-1, is DARVTQTPRHKVTEMGQEVTMRCQPILGHNTVFWYRQTMMQGLELLAYFRNRAPLDDSGMPKDRFSAEMPDATLATLKIQPSEPRDSAVYFCASGLSQVGAEAFFGQGTRLTVV.

This clonotype came up once. This rearrangement joins TRBV18 to TRBJ1-2; D ambiguous. Trimming pared 4 bases from V and 7 bases from J, leaving 10 bases between. Germline V gives CDR1 KGHSH, CDR2 LQKENI. The length of the CDR3 is 12 residues. CDR3 amino acids: CASSRRESGYTF. CDR3 coding DNA: TGTGCCAGCTCACGTCGGGAGAGTGGCTACACCTTC.

This chain uses TRBV7-3 with TRBJ1-1, with D possibly being TRBD1 (5 bases). Trimming stripped 5 bases from V and 1 base from J, with 11 bases between. There are 14 residues in the CDR3. Germline CDR1 SGHTA, CDR2 FQGTGA. CDR3 bases: TGTGCCAGCAGCCCGGACACCAGGAACACTGAAGCTTTCTTT. It specifies CASSPDTRNTEAFF.

The genes are TRBV4-1 and TRBJ1-5; D perhaps matches TRBD1 (5 bases). The CDR3 sequence is 16 residues long. Deletions cut 1 base from V and 4 bases from J, with 14 bases between. Per the germline V gene, CDR1 is MGHRA and CDR2 is YSYEKL. Here the CDR3 reads CASSQVDSRGNQPQHF. The CDR3 region has the DNA TGCGCCAGCAGCCAAGTTGACAGTCGGGGAAATCAGCCCCAGCATTTT.

This rearrangement joins TRBV7-8 to TRBJ1-2; no firm D call. Germline V gene sequence: CDR1 SGHVS, CDR2 FQNEAQ. This CDR3 has 13 residues. Trimming stripped 5 bases from V and 4 bases from J, with 11 bases between. The CDR3 protein is CASSPGLAYGYTF. CDR3 sequence (DNA): TGTGCCAGCAGCCCTGGTCTCGCCTATGGCTACACCTTC.

The J gene is TRBJ1-1, the V gene TRBV30; D may be TRBD1 (5 bases). V was cut by 1 base and J by 4 bases, with 22 bases left in between. The CDR3 sequence is 17 residues long. Germline CDR1 reads GTSNPN; CDR2 reads SVGIG (reference sequence). The DNA for the CDR3 is TGTGCCTGGAGTGGAGACCCGGGACTCATCGGCGGCACTGAAGCTTTCTTT. This sequence encodes CAWSGDPGLIGGTEAFF.

This chain links TRBV7-2 with TRBJ2-7; 7 bases are a match to TRBD1. V shed 2 bases, J shed 0 bases, and the junction held 7 bases outside the gene matches. The CDR3 has 16 amino acids. CDR1 SGHTA and CDR2 FQGNSA come from the germline V gene. The CDR3 protein is CASSLSPGQSSYEQYF. The CDR3 nucleotides are TGTGCCAGCAGCTTATCACCGGGACAGAGCTCCTACGAGCAGTACTTC.

The chain joins TRBV3-1 to TRBJ2-1; 8 bases are a match to TRBD2. The CDR3 covers 15 residues. Germline loops: CDR1 LGHDT, CDR2 YNNKEL (reference sequence). V was pared by 1 base and J by 9 bases, with 8 bases of the junction left unmatched. Here the CDR3 reads CASSQALAGSGEQFF. DNA of the CDR3: TGTGCCAGCAGCCAAGCGCTAGCGGGCTCCGGTGAGCAGTTCTTC.

This rearrangement joins TRBV18 to TRBJ2-3; a possible D gene is TRBD2 (5 bases). The germline gives CDR1 KGHSH, CDR2 LQKENI. This CDR3 is built from 15 residues. V gave up 4 bases and J gave up 0 bases, with 11 bases separating them. CDR3 sequence reads: CASSRTEGSTDTQYF. CDR3 bases: TGTGCCAGCTCACGAACCGAGGGAAGCACAGATACGCAGTATTTT.

CDR3 nucleotide sequence: TGTGCCAGTAGTACCTTCGGGACAGGGACAACTGAAGCTTTCTTT. This sequence encodes CASSTFGTGTTEAFF. This chain uses TRBV19 with TRBJ1-1, with 9 bases identical to TRBD1. The CDR3 has 15 amino acids. The germline V gene encodes CDR1 LNHDA and CDR2 SQIVND (reference sequence). Trimming cost V 4 bases and J 5 bases; bases outside gene matches: 8.

This clonotype was detected only once. This chain connects TRBV6-2 or TRBV6-3 to TRBJ2-1; D gene ambiguous. Trimming removed 8 bases from V and 0 bases from J, with 11 bases in between. The CDR3 has 14 amino acids. The V gene's germline CDR1 is MNHEY and CDR2 SVGEGT. The CDR3 DNA reads TGTGCCAGCGGCATTATGAGCTCCTACAATGAGCAGTTCTTC. Its protein is CASGIMSSYNEQFF.

V usage is TRBV7-2 and J usage is TRBJ2-7, with D perhaps matching TRBD2 (6 bases). From germline, CDR1 is SGHTA and CDR2 FQGNSA. The V and J ends lost 3 bases and 3 bases respectively, with 12 bases between them. The CDR3 length is 14 residues. The chain's CDR3 is CASSFASANYEQYF. In nucleotides, the CDR3 is TGTGCCAGCAGCTTTGCTAGCGCGAACTACGAGCAGTACTTC.

V is TRBV14 and J is TRBJ1-1; tentative D call: TRBD1 (6 bases). Germline assignment: CDR1 SGHDN and CDR2 FVKESK. The CDR3 is 17 amino acids. The ends were cut back, 0 bases at V and 0 bases at J, with 14 bases in the middle. The CDR3 DNA follows: TGTGCCAGCAGCCAAGAACAGGGACCCCTCATGAACACTGAAGCTTTCTTT. It translates to CASSQEQGPLMNTEAFF.

V gene TRBV14 combines with J gene TRBJ2-2; 8 nucleotides match TRBD1. Germline loops: CDR1 SGHDN, CDR2 FVKESK. The junction had 9 bases not matched to a gene; V was cut back by 3 bases and J by 9 bases. This CDR3 is 15 amino acids long. The CDR3 spells CASSQDRDRPRELFF. DNA for the CDR3: TGTGCCAGCAGCCAGGACCGGGACAGGCCCCGGGAGCTGTTTTTT.

The chain has TRBV11-1 and TRBJ2-1; no reliable D call. This CDR3 region has 13 residues. V was clipped by 11 bases and J by 2 bases, with 13 bases between them. CDR1 and CDR2 from the germline V gene are SGHAT and FQDESV (reference sequence). The CDR3 reads CASGLDTYNEQFF. The CDR3 DNA reads TGTGCCTCAGGTCTGGATACCTACAATGAGCAGTTCTTC. Based on the CDR3 plus reference TRBV11-1 and TRBJ2-1, the full variable domain is EAEVAQSPRYKITEKSQAVAFWCDPISGHATLYWYRQILGQGPELLVQFQDESVVDDSQLPKDRFSAERLKGVDSTLKIQPAELGDSAMYLCASGLDTYNEQFFGPGTRLTVL.

The chain is built from TRBV9 and TRBJ2-5; weak D call: TRBD1 (5 bases). The V gene lost 0 bases and the J gene lost 4 bases, with 13 bases spanning the gap. This CDR3 has 15 residues. Looked up from germline, CDR1 is SGDLS and CDR2 is YYNGEE. The DNA of the CDR3 is TGTGCCAGCAGCGTAGGGGTAAGGGGAAGAGAGACCCAGTACTTC. Translating gives CASSVGVRGRETQYF.

The V call is TRBV7-2, the J call TRBJ1-2; possible D gene TRBD1, 5 bases. The V end was cut by 4 bases, the J end by 5 bases, with 8 bases between. This CDR3 region has 12 residues. Germline V gene lookup returns CDR1 SGHTA and CDR2 FQGNSA. The CDR3 loop is CASSSDTYGYTF. CDR3 DNA sequence: TGTGCCAGCAGCTCGGACACTTATGGCTACACCTTC.

This clonotype was seen more than once but under ten times. The chain carries TRBV27 and TRBJ1-1, with 8 positions matching TRBD1. Trimming at V came to 3 bases and at J to 5 bases, leaving 11 bases not matched to a gene. The CDR3 loop spans 16 amino acids. Germline CDR1 and CDR2: MNHEY and SMNVEV (reference sequence). The CDR3 loop is CASSFQLTGGRTEAFF. Written as DNA, the CDR3 is TGTGCCAGCAGTTTCCAACTTACAGGGGGACGGACTGAAGCTTTCTTT.

The chain employs TRBV7-2 and TRBJ1-2; 7 nucleotides align to TRBD1. V dropped 0 bases and J dropped 6; count of bases not matched to a gene: 10. The CDR3 runs 16 residues. Germline V lookup: CDR1 SGHTA, CDR2 FQGNSA. In DNA, the CDR3 is TGTGCCAGCAGCTTAGCGCTAAGAGGCAGGGGGGATGGCTACACCTTC. It codes for CASSLALRGRGDGYTF.

The V and J genes are TRBV7-2 and TRBJ2-5; 10 bases are shared with TRBD1. Germline V gene lookup returns CDR1 SGHTA and CDR2 FQGNSA. The CDR3 covers 16 residues. J lost 4 bases, V lost 3 bases, and 8 bases had no gene match. As DNA, the CDR3 is TGTGCCAGCAGCTTGCCGACAGGGGGCGGCCTAGAGACCCAGTACTTC. Translation: CASSLPTGGGLETQYF.

This chain joins TRBV12-3 or TRBV12-4 and TRBJ2-3; D is uncertain. V was shortened by 4 bases and J by 5 bases, with 7 bases between the two germline ends. The CDR3 length is 12 residues. The CDR3 is CASSWLEDTQYF. CDR3 bases: TGTGCCAGCAGTTGGTTGGAAGATACGCAGTATTTT.

The chain has TRBV6-2 or TRBV6-3 and TRBJ2-5; TRBD2 matches 7 bases. Trimming removed 2 bases from V and 1 base from J; junction bases left unmatched: 10. The CDR3 loop spans 17 amino acids. Germline loops: CDR1 MNHEY, CDR2 SVGEGT. This CDR3 reads CASSYDLTGGGQETQYF. CDR3 nucleotide sequence: TGTGCCAGCAGTTACGACTTAACTGGCGGGGGCCAAGAGACCCAGTACTTC.

This chain uses TRBV12-5 with TRBJ1-1; 8 nucleotides line up with TRBD1. CDR3 length: 14 residues. V lost 3 bases, J lost 4 bases, and 4 bases stayed unmatched. Germline V CDR1 and CDR2: LGHNT, FRNRAP. In DNA form, the CDR3 reads TGTGCTAGTGGTTTTCAGGGGGCAGGCACTGAAGCTTTCTTT. It encodes CASGFQGAGTEAFF.

The chain carries TRBV6-5 and TRBJ2-1; D not certain. Germline V gives CDR1 MNHEY, CDR2 SVGAGI. Between the trimmed V and J ends, which lost 6 bases and 2 bases, there was a span of 11 bases. This CDR3 spans 14 amino acids. In DNA, the CDR3 is TGTGCCAGCAGGCGGTCAGGAGCCTACAATGAGCAGTTCTTC. It specifies CASRRSGAYNEQFF.